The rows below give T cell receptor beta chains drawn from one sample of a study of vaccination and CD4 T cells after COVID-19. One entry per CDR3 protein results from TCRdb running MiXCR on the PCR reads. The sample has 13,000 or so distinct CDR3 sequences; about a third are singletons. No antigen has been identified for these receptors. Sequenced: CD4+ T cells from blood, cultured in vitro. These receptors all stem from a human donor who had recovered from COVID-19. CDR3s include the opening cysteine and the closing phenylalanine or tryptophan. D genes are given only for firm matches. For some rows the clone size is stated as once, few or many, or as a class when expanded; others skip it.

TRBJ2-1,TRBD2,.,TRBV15,TGTGCCACCAGCAGAGATCTCGGAGCGGGAGACAGCAATGAGCAGTTCTTC,CATSRDLGAGDSNEQFF
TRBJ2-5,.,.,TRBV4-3,TGCGCCAGCAGCCAAAGGGCAGGCTGGGGGGAGACCCAGTACTTC,CASSQRAGWGETQYF
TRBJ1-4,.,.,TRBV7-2,TGTGCCAGCAGCTTCCGTGGGTTTAATGAAAAACTGTTTTTT,CASSFRGFNEKLFF
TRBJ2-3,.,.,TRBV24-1,TGTGCCACCAGTGACCCCCCAGGCGGTCAGTATTTT,CATSDPPGGQYF
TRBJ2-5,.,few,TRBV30,TGTGCCTGGAGTGGCGGATCTCAAGAGACCCAGTACTTC,CAWSGGSQETQYF
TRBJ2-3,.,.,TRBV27,TGTGCCAGCAGTTTGGGGTTCATTACTAGGAGCACAGATACGCAGTATTTT,CASSLGFITRSTDTQYF
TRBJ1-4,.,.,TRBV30,TGTGCCTGGAGTGTCCGAGAAAAACTGTTTTTT,CAWSVREKLFF
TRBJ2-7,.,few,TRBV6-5,TGTGCCAGCAGTTACTCTACCCCTGGCGAGCAGTACTTC,CASSYSTPGEQYF
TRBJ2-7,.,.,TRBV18,TGTGCCAGCTCACCAGAGCAGGGAAGCACCTACGAGCAGTACTTC,CASSPEQGSTYEQYF
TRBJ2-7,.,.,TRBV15,TGTGCCACCAGCAGAGCTCGGGCTGGACGAGGCGACGAGCAGTACTTC,CATSRARAGRGDEQYF
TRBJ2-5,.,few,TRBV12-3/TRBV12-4,TGTGCCAGCAGTTTCCCCAGCAGGGTAGAGACCCAGTACTTC,CASSFPSRVETQYF
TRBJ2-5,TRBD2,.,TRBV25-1,TGTGCCAGCAGTGAATGGCGGGGGAACGGGGAGACCCAGTACTTC,CASSEWRGNGETQYF
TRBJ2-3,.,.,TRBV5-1,TGCGCCAGCAGCTTGGCCGATCTAGTCACAGATACGCAGTATTTT,CASSLADLVTDTQYF
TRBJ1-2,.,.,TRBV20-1,TGCAGTGCCTATACAGGTGGCTATGGCTACACCTTC,CSAYTGGYGYTF
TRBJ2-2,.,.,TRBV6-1,TGTGCCAGCCAATGGGGGGAGTCTAGGGGGACCGGGGAGCTGTTTTTT,CASQWGESRGTGELFF
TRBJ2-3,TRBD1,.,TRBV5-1,TGCGCCAGCAGCTTGGCCCTCCGGACAGGGGGCACAGATACGCAGTATTTT,CASSLALRTGGTDTQYF
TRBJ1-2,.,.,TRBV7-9,TGTACCAGCAGCTTACCGGGCAGCTATGGCTACACCTTC,CTSSLPGSYGYTF
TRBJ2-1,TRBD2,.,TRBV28,TGTGCCAGCAGTTTACTGGGCGGGAGCCGGAGCAATGAGCAGTTCTTC,CASSLLGGSRSNEQFF
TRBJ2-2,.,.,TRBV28,TGTGCCAGCAGTTTGCGGGTTGGTGCGGGAATAACCGGGGAGCTGTTTTTT,CASSLRVGAGITGELFF
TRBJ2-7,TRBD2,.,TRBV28,TGTGCCAGTAGCGGGAATGTCGGCGAGCAGTACTTC,CASSGNVGEQYF
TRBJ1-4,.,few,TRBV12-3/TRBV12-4,TGTGCCAGCAGTTTCGTTCGTGAAAAACTGTTTTTT,CASSFVREKLFF
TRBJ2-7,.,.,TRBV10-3,TGTGCCATCAGTGAGTCGAGCAGCGGTCGACCCTACGAGCAGTACTTC,CAISESSSGRPYEQYF
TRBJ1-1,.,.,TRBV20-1,TGCAGTGCGAGGGACCGACCGACTACTGAAGCTTTCTTT,CSARDRPTTEAFF
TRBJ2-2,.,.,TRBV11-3,TGTGCCAGCAGCTTAGATGTCGGGCCCGGGACCGGGGAGCTGTTTTTT,CASSLDVGPGTGELFF
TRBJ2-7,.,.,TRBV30,TGTGCCTGGAGTCGAGGCCTTAGCGCTAGCTCCTACGAGCAGTACTTC,CAWSRGLSASSYEQYF
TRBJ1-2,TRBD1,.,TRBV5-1,TGCGCCAGCAGCTTGGGGGACAGGGCGATCTACACCTTC,CASSLGDRAIYTF
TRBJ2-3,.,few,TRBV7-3,TGTGCCAGCATGTTAAGAGGGGTGACAGATACGCAGTATTTT,CASMLRGVTDTQYF
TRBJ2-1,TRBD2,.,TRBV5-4,TGTGCCAGCAGCAGTGGACTAGCGGGATGGGGCAATGAGCAGTTCTTC,CASSSGLAGWGNEQFF
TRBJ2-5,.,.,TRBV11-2,TGTGCCAGCAGCCCAAGAGAGACCCAGTACTTC,CASSPRETQYF
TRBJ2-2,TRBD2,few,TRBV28,TGTGCCAGCAGTTTTACGGGTCTAGCGGGGAACACCGGGGAGCTGTTTTTT,CASSFTGLAGNTGELFF
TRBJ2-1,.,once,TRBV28,TGTGCCAGCAGCCCGGAGCTCAATGAGCAGTTCTTC,CASSPELNEQFF
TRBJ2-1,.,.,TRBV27,TGTGCCAGCAGTGAGACTAGTAATAAACCGTTCTTC,CASSETSNKPFF
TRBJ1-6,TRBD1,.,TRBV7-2,TGTGCCAGCAGCCTCCAAGGACAGGGTTATTCACCCCTCCACTTT,CASSLQGQGYSPLHF
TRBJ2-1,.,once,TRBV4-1,TGCGCCAGCAGCCAAACTCTTAAGACAGACAGCTCCTACAATGAGCAGTTCTTC,CASSQTLKTDSSYNEQFF
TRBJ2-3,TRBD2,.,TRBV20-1,TGCAGTGCAATGATCACTAGCGGCACAGATACGCAGTATTTT,CSAMITSGTDTQYF
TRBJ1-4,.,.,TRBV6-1,TGTGCCGAGGACCTACGTAATGAAAAACTGTTTTTT,CAEDLRNEKLFF
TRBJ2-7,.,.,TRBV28,TGTGCCAGCAGTGTAGGAAAGTTTTCGAGGGGGGACTACGAGCAGTACTTC,CASSVGKFSRGDYEQYF
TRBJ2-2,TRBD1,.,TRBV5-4,TGTGCCAGCAGCCAGGGACAGGGAGACACCGGGGAGCTGTTTTTT,CASSQGQGDTGELFF
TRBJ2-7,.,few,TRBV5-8,TGTGCCAGCAGCCCCCGGACGGCATTATACGAGCAGTACTTC,CASSPRTALYEQYF
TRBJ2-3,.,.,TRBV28,TGTGCCACGGCTAGGGGGGGATCAAGGTTTGGCACAGATACGCAGTATTTT,CATARGGSRFGTDTQYF
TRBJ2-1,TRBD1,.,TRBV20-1,TGCAGTGCTACACAGACAGGGACCTACAATGAGCAGTTCTTC,CSATQTGTYNEQFF
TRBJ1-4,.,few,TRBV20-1,TGCAGTGCTCCGACAGCAACTAATGAAAAACTGTTTTTT,CSAPTATNEKLFF
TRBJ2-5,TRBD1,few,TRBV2,TGTGCCAGCAGACTCGACAGGGGGCAAGAGACCCAGTACTTC,CASRLDRGQETQYF
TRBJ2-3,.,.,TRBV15,TGTGCCACCAGCAGAGATCGCCAGGTGACTACAGATACGCAGTATTTT,CATSRDRQVTTDTQYF
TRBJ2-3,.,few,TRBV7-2,TGTGCCAGCCCCGGACAAGGGGGCACAGATACGCAGTATTTT,CASPGQGGTDTQYF
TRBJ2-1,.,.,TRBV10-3,TGTGCCACCTTGGAGGGAGTGGTCTACAATGAGCAGTTCTTC,CATLEGVVYNEQFF